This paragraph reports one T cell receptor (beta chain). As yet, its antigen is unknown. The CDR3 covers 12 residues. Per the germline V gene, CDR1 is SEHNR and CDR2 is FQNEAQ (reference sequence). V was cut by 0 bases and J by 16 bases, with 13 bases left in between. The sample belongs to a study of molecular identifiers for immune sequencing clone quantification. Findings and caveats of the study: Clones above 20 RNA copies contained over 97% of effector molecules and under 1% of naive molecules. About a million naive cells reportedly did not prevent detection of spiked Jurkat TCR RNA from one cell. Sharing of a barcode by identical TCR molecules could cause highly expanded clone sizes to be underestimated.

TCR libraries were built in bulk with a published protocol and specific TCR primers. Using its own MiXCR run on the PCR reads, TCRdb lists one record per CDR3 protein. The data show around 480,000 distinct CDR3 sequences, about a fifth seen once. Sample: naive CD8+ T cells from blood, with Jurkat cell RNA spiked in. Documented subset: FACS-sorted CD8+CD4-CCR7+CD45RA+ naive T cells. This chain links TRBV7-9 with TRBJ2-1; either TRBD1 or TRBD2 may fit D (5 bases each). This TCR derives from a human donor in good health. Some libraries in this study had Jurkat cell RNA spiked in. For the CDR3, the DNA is TGTGCCAGCAGCTTAGCTGGGACCCCATCCTTCTTC. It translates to CASSLAGTPSFF.